This is a list of T cell receptor beta chains from one sample in a study of human T cells and chemical hapten exposure. TCRdb re-derived calls from the RACE reads in MiXCR, one entry per CDR3 protein. This sample yields about 360,000 distinct CDR3 sequences, of which 4.8% are seen a single time; approximately 2.5% belongs to the top ten. The source material was whole blood, sampled in connection with sensitization to the hapten diphenylcyclopropenone (DPC). The origin of the receptors is a woman in her fifties or sixties with alopecia areata. Some clones in this sample may be carry-over from other donors' samples. Each CDR3 is given with its conserved first and last residue. A D gene is named only where the DNA matches it firmly. Expanded clones get a size class; other rows say once, few or many, or leave the size out.

D,size,V,J,CDR3,DNA
NA,few,TRBV20-1,TRBJ2-1,CSALGVNNEQFF,TGCAGTGCTCTTGGGGTTAACAATGAGCAGTTCTTC
NA,few,TRBV5-1,TRBJ1-1,CASRIREDTEAFF,TGCGCCAGCAGGATTAGGGAGGACACTGAAGCTTTCTTT
NA,few,TRBV7-2,TRBJ2-5,CASSLAGGLYGETQYF,TGTGCCAGCAGCTTAGCGGGGGGGCTATATGGAGAGACCCAGTACTTC
TRBD2,many,TRBV27,TRBJ2-3,CASSLSSGGHTQYF,TGTGCCAGCAGTTTAAGTTCGGGAGGGCATACGCAGTATTTT
NA,NA,TRBV2,TRBJ1-2,CASSVNPSSGGLDSYGYTF,TGTGCCAGCAGTGTAAACCCCTCTTCCGGGGGGCTGGATTCCTATGGCTACACCTTC
TRBD2,NA,TRBV20-1,TRBJ2-5,CSARVAGGEETQYF,TGCAGTGCTAGAGTAGCGGGAGGGGAAGAGACCCAGTACTTC
NA,NA,TRBV29-1,TRBJ2-1,CSTPGVAVNNEQFF,TGCAGCACCCCTGGGGTAGCGGTAAACAATGAGCAGTTCTTC
NA,NA,TRBV10-3,TRBJ2-2,CAISAFDRTGELFF,TGTGCCATCAGCGCCTTTGACCGCACCGGGGAGCTGTTTTTT
TRBD2,NA,TRBV3-1,TRBJ2-7,CASSPRAGVTYEQYF,TGTGCCAGCAGCCCTCGAGCGGGAGTGACCTACGAGCAGTACTTC
NA,NA,TRBV24-1,TRBJ2-5,CATSDLLGGQETQYF,TGTGCCACCAGTGATTTATTGGGGGGCCAAGAGACCCAGTACTTC
NA,few,TRBV7-8,TRBJ2-2,CASSLRGGGELFF,TGTGCCAGCAGCTTAAGGGGGGGCGGGGAGCTGTTTTTT
NA,many,TRBV10-3,TRBJ2-3,CAISAGGYTDTQYF,TGTGCCATCAGTGCCGGGGGTTACACAGATACGCAGTATTTT
NA,many,TRBV12-3/TRBV12-4,TRBJ1-4,CASGMTPAAEKLFF,TGTGCCAGCGGGATGACGCCTGCAGCTGAAAAACTGTTTTTT
NA,many,TRBV3-1,TRBJ2-7,CASSQAYYEQYF,TGTGCCAGCAGCCAAGCGTACTACGAGCAGTACTTC
NA,many,TRBV20-1,TRBJ2-4,CSVSDRFLKNIQYF,TGCAGTGTAAGCGACAGGTTTCTCAAAAACATTCAGTACTTC
TRBD2,many,TRBV4-2,TRBJ2-1,CASSQVLAGVHEQFF,TGTGCCAGCAGCCAAGTGTTAGCGGGGGTTCATGAGCAGTTCTTC
TRBD1,NA,TRBV7-2,TRBJ2-3,CASSFGTGFTDTQYF,TGTGCCAGCAGCTTCGGGACAGGATTCACAGATACGCAGTATTTT
TRBD2,many,TRBV20-1,TRBJ2-3,CSARLRWPAELAGTDTQYF,TGCAGTGCTAGACTTCGATGGCCAGCCGAGCTAGCGGGCACAGATACGCAGTATTTT
TRBD2,many,TRBV2,TRBJ2-2,CASSVAGGHAGELFF,TGTGCCAGCAGTGTAGCGGGAGGGCATGCCGGGGAGCTGTTTTTT
NA,many,TRBV29-1,TRBJ2-3,CSVVPRADTQYF,TGCAGCGTTGTCCCCAGGGCAGATACGCAGTATTTT
NA,many,TRBV6-2/TRBV6-3,TRBJ2-7,CASSRGLVEQYF,TGTGCCAGCAGTCGGGGCCTAGTAGAGCAGTACTTC
NA,NA,TRBV9,TRBJ2-7,CASSGTGQSYEQYF,TGTGCCAGCAGCGGAACCGGACAGTCCTACGAGCAGTACTTC
NA,few,TRBV10-3,TRBJ2-1,CAISEPDGEQFF,TGTGCCATCAGTGAGCCGGACGGTGAGCAGTTCTTC
TRBD1,few,TRBV12-3/TRBV12-4,TRBJ2-6,CASSFWTGGAGANVLTF,TGTGCCAGCAGTTTCTGGACAGGGGGCGCTGGGGCCAACGTCCTGACTTTC
NA,few,TRBV12-3/TRBV12-4,TRBJ2-2,CASRLGRGSITGELFF,TGTGCCAGCAGGCTTGGCAGGGGCTCTATCACCGGGGAGCTGTTTTTT
TRBD1,NA,TRBV12-3/TRBV12-4,TRBJ1-6,CASRTGIISPLHF,TGTGCCAGCAGGACAGGGATTATATCACCCCTCCACTTT
NA,few,TRBV29-1,TRBJ2-7,CSVRDGGYEQYF,TGCAGCGTCCGGGACGGGGGTTACGAGCAGTACTTC
NA,many,TRBV20-1,TRBJ1-2,CSARGPRVIYGYTF,TGCAGTGCTAGAGGGCCAAGGGTTATCTATGGCTACACCTTC
NA,few,TRBV25-1,TRBJ2-2,CASSVHGELFF,TGTGCCAGCAGTGTACACGGGGAGCTGTTTTTT
TRBD2,NA,TRBV14,TRBJ2-7,CASGTTSYEQYF,TGTGCCAGTGGGACTACCTCCTACGAGCAGTACTTC
NA,NA,TRBV10-3,TRBJ2-6,CAISEGAGANVLTF,TGTGCCATCAGTGAGGGGGCTGGGGCCAACGTCCTGACTTTC
NA,few,TRBV27,TRBJ1-1,CASSFLTAAMNTEAFF,TGTGCCAGCAGTTTCCTGACAGCGGCTATGAACACTGAAGCTTTCTTT
NA,few,TRBV29-1,TRBJ1-2,CSVEKDYGYTF,TGCAGCGTTGAAAAGGACTATGGCTACACCTTC
TRBD2,few,TRBV14,TRBJ2-1,CASSPRASGRDAYNEQFF,TGTGCCAGCAGCCCGAGGGCTAGCGGGAGAGATGCCTACAATGAGCAGTTCTTC
NA,many,TRBV9,TRBJ2-1,CASSYSGPSSYNEQFF,TGTGCCAGCAGCTATAGCGGTCCGAGCTCCTACAATGAGCAGTTCTTC
NA,many,TRBV7-8,TRBJ2-5,CASSLVKGGTFQETQYF,TGTGCCAGCAGCTTAGTTAAAGGGGGAACCTTCCAAGAGACCCAGTACTTC
NA,many,TRBV14,TRBJ2-7,CASSQDQGQLYEQYF,TGTGCCAGCAGCCAAGATCAAGGACAGCTCTACGAGCAGTACTTC